These 25 T cell receptor beta chains originate from one sample sequenced in a study of T cells in Graves' hyperthyroidism and ophthalmopathy. RNA transcripts served as the template for amplifying TCR beta CDR3 regions. Initially, a first-round RT-PCR of the TCR CDR3 employed the HTBI primer set. TCRdb ran MiXCR on the multiplex PCR reads and lists one entry per CDR3 protein. The profile shows a few hundred thousand distinct CDR3 sequences, around 15% of them singletons. What was sequenced was blood. These receptors were obtained from a woman in her thirties or forties with Graves' ophthalmopathy.

This clonotype was counted at least ten times. The rearrangement links TRBV7-2 to TRBJ2-7; the match to TRBD2 covers 12 bases. This CDR3 has 17 residues. The J segment lost 2 bases and the V segment lost 2 bases, leaving 7 bases of the junction unmatched. CDR1 is SGHTA, CDR2 FQGNSA, per germline. CDR3 region: CASSLKSRTSGAYEQYF. The CDR3 nucleotides read TGTGCCAGCAGCTTAAAATCCCGGACTAGCGGGGCCTACGAGCAGTACTTC.

The chain is built from TRBV3-1 and TRBJ2-6; the match to TRBD2 covers 8 bases. The CDR3 totals 15 residues. The germline gives CDR1 LGHDT, CDR2 YNNKEL (reference sequence). J lost 2 bases, V lost 3 bases, and 0 bases had no gene match. The CDR3 protein is CASSQRGAGANVLTF. The CDR3 coding sequence is TGTGCCAGCAGCCAGCGGGGGGCTGGGGCCAACGTCCTGACTTTC. Variable domain in full (rest from reference TRBV3-1 and TRBJ2-6): DTAVSQTPKYLVTQMGNDKSIKCEQNLGHDTMYWYKQDSKKFLKIMFSYNNKELIINETVPNRFSPKSPDKAHLNLHINSLELGDSAVYFCASSQRGAGANVLTFGAGSRLTVL.

There are many counts of this clonotype. The J gene is TRBJ2-1, the V gene TRBV15; 8 bases are a match to TRBD2. With 0 bases clipped from V and 6 bases from J, the junction kept 10 bases outside the gene matches. The CDR3 covers 17 residues. The germline V gene has CDR1 LNHNV and CDR2 YYDKDF (reference sequence). The CDR3, as DNA: TGTGCCACCAGCAGAGATACTTACGGGAGGGGGGGCAATGAGCAGTTCTTC. As protein: CATSRDTYGRGGNEQFF.

This sequence joins TRBV2 and TRBJ1-1; the D is unclear. The germline gives CDR1 SNHLY, CDR2 FYNNEI. CDR3 length: 14 amino acids. Trimming took off 9 bases at V and 0 bases at J, with 14 bases between the two ends. CDR3 sequence: CASRQAELNTEAFF. The CDR3 DNA sequence: TGTGCCAGTCGGCAAGCGGAGTTGAACACTGAAGCTTTCTTT.

In its sample, this clonotype was seen many times. The chain joins TRBV27 to TRBJ2-3; D is uncertain. The CDR3 has 14 amino acids. The V and J ends lost 4 bases and 0 bases respectively, with 8 bases between them. CDR1 and CDR2 from the germline V gene are MNHEY and SMNVEV (reference sequence). The CDR3, as DNA: TGTGCCAGCAGTTGGGTCCCAAGCACAGATACGCAGTATTTT. Its translation is CASSWVPSTDTQYF.

There are a few counts of this clonotype. The CDR3 loop reads CASSPQGAEAEAFF. CDR3 coding DNA: TGTGCCAGCTCACCTCAGGGGGCTGAGGCTGAAGCTTTCTTT. This chain joins TRBV18 and TRBJ1-1, with 8 bases fitting TRBD1. Germline values: CDR1 KGHSH, CDR2 LQKENI. The CDR3 is 14 amino acids. V was pared by 3 bases and J by 6 bases, with 6 bases of the junction left unmatched.

The chain joins TRBV7-9 to TRBJ1-6; a weak D match, TRBD1 (5 bases). Trimming cost V 3 bases and J 14 bases, with 11 bases left between them. The CDR3 is 12 amino acids. CDR1 is SEHNR and CDR2 is FQNEAQ in the germline V gene (reference sequence). CDR3 DNA sequence: TGTGCCAGCAGCTTGGGGGACCTATCCCTCCACTTT. Residues: CASSLGDLSLHF.

This clonotype was picked up a small number of times. J is TRBJ1-3 and V is TRBV19, with TRBD1 as a possible D gene (6 bases). CDR3 size: 15 residues. The V gene lost 5 bases and the J gene lost 0 bases, with 11 bases spanning the gap. CDR1 is LNHDA, CDR2 SQIVND, per germline (reference sequence). The CDR3: CASSPTDSSGNTIYF. DNA for the CDR3: TGTGCCAGTAGTCCAACGGACAGCTCTGGAAACACCATATATTTT.

The genes are TRBV18 and TRBJ1-2; D not resolved. The germline V and J ends were trimmed by 1 base and 0 bases, with 12 bases remaining between them. The CDR3 is 16 residues long. CDR1 is KGHSH, CDR2 LQKENI, per germline. In nucleotides, the CDR3 is TGTGCCAGCTCACCACTCAAAGCAACAGCTAACTATGGCTACACCTTC. It yields the protein CASSPLKATANYGYTF. Full variable domain (missing parts from reference TRBV18 and TRBJ1-2): NAGVMQNPRHLVRRRGQEARLRCSPMKGHSHVYWYRQLPEEGLKFMVYLQKENIIDESGMPKERFSAEFPKEGPSILRIQQVVRGDSAAYFCASSPLKATANYGYTFGSGTRLTVV.

This clonotype has ten or more counts. V gene TRBV6-5 combines with J gene TRBJ2-7, with D maybe TRBD2 (5 bases). Germline CDR1 MNHEY, CDR2 SVGAGI. The CDR3 runs to 14 residues. With 2 bases removed from V and 3 bases from J, the gap between germline ends came to 11 bases. The CDR3 protein is CASSYPDSNYEQYF. The CDR3 DNA sequence: TGTGCCAGCAGTTACCCGGACTCCAACTACGAGCAGTACTTC.

V and J are TRBV7-2 and TRBJ2-3; TRBD1 agrees at 7 bases. Germline V gene sequence: CDR1 SGHTA, CDR2 FQGNSA. The CDR3 consists of 13 residues. V shed 5 bases and J 8 bases; nucleotides not matched to a gene: 7. The CDR3 bases are TGTGCCAGCAGCCCAGGGGGTCGGAGTACGCAGTATTTT. Its translation: CASSPGGRSTQYF.

This clonotype turned up a few times. The gene calls are TRBV12-3 or TRBV12-4 and TRBJ2-2; tentatively, D is TRBD2 (6 bases). CDR3 size: 16 residues. V shed 3 bases and J shed 6 bases, with 17 bases lying between them. The CDR3 loop is CASSLGLAQAAGELFF. Here the CDR3 DNA reads TGTGCCAGCAGTTTGGGCCTAGCGCAGGCTGCCGGGGAGCTGTTTTTT.

This clonotype was observed many times. This chain joins TRBV30 and TRBJ1-1; D is unclear. Germline V CDR1 and CDR2: GTSNPN, SVGIG (reference sequence). V was shortened by 4 bases and J by 1 base, with 10 bases between the two germline ends. CDR3 size: 13 residues. CDR3 bases: TGTGCCTGGACTCGTGACGGGAACACTGAAGCTTTCTTT. Its protein is CAWTRDGNTEAFF.

This clonotype was seen at least ten times. The chain is built from TRBV20-1 and TRBJ2-5; maybe TRBD1 (5 bases). There are 13 residues in the CDR3. Germline assignment: CDR1 DFQATT and CDR2 SNEGSKA (reference sequence). V was cut by 0 bases and J by 5 bases, with 10 bases left in between. The CDR3 reads CSARDGHLETQYF. In DNA, the CDR3 is TGCAGTGCTAGAGACGGACATCTGGAGACCCAGTACTTC.

The chain carries TRBV4-1 and TRBJ2-1; D possibly corresponds to TRBD2 (7 bases). V was cut by 4 bases and J by 7 bases, with 23 bases left in between. The CDR3 contains 17 residues. The germline V gene encodes CDR1 MGHRA and CDR2 YSYEKL. The CDR3: CASSPEGGRGNWNEQFF. The CDR3 coding sequence is TGCGCCAGCAGCCCGGAAGGGGGGCGGGGGAATTGGAATGAGCAGTTCTTC.

This clonotype was recorded many times. This chain connects TRBV20-1 to TRBJ2-7; 10 nucleotides match TRBD2. The germline V gene has CDR1 DFQATT and CDR2 SNEGSKA (reference sequence). Losses at the gene ends were 0 bases for V and 5 bases for J; bases not matched to a gene: 7. The CDR3 has 15 amino acids. The CDR3: CSAREEREGLNEQYF. The CDR3 coding sequence is TGCAGTGCTAGAGAGGAGCGGGAGGGCCTCAACGAGCAGTACTTC.

There are a few counts of this clonotype. The chain links TRBV12-3 or TRBV12-4 to TRBJ2-3; D is uncertain. The CDR3 is 16 residues long. Trimming cost V 1 base and J 1 base, with 12 bases left between them. The CDR3 loop is CASSLEETLGTDTQYF. The CDR3 nucleotides read TGTGCCAGCAGTTTAGAGGAGACACTTGGCACAGATACGCAGTATTTT.

Worth noting for this clonotype: Given the absence of the conserved phenylalanine or tryptophan at the CDR3 end, a read error is likely. The chain employs TRBV12-3 or TRBV12-4 and TRBJ1-5; D is perhaps TRBD1 (5 bases). CDR3 length: 15 amino acids. The V gene lost 2 bases and the J gene lost 7 bases, with 15 bases spanning the gap. The CDR3 region has the DNA TGTGCCAGCAGTTTAAAAGGAGGGGAAGGACAGCCCCAGCATCTT. Protein sequence: CASSLKGGEGQPQHL.

In this sample, this clonotype turned up many times. The CDR3 nucleotides are TGTGCCAGCACCCCTTTCTCGGGAGAGCAGTACTTC. Translation: CASTPFSGEQYF. The V call is TRBV2, the J call TRBJ2-7; perhaps TRBD2 as D (5 bases). Between the trimmed V and J ends, which lost 7 bases and 7 bases, there was a span of 14 bases. The CDR3 is 12 amino acids. CDR1 and CDR2 from the germline V gene are SNHLY and FYNNEI.

This clonotype was detected a few times. The chain joins TRBV2 to TRBJ2-2, with 8 nucleotides matching TRBD1. V trimming: 6 bases; J trimming: 7 bases; junction bases outside the gene matches: 4. CDR3 size: 13 residues. Per the germline V gene, CDR1 is SNHLY and CDR2 is FYNNEI. The CDR3 region is CASSGQGNGELFF. CDR3 coding DNA: TGTGCCAGCAGCGGACAGGGCAACGGGGAGCTGTTTTTT.

At least ten counts were recorded for this clonotype. The J gene is TRBJ2-7, the V gene TRBV28; 7 bases line up with TRBD1. The V segment lost 6 bases and the J segment 5 bases; nucleotides outside the gene matches: 10. Germline V lookup: CDR1 MDHEN, CDR2 SYDVKM. The CDR3 covers 14 residues. CDR3 loop: CASSPGQVGNEQYF. The CDR3, as DNA: TGTGCCAGCAGCCCTGGACAGGTTGGTAACGAGCAGTACTTC.

This clonotype was observed at least ten times. The chain uses TRBV28 and TRBJ2-7; TRBD2 might be the D (6 bases). V was shortened by 6 bases and J by 5 bases, with 20 bases between the two germline ends. The CDR3 sequence is 15 residues long. CDR1 is MDHEN and CDR2 is SYDVKM in the germline V gene. The CDR3 bases are TGTGCCAGCAGCTCGCCCGGCCGGGGGATTGACGAGCAGTACTTC. It specifies CASSSPGRGIDEQYF.

This clonotype appeared a few times. The V call is TRBV4-1, the J call TRBJ2-7, with D perhaps given as TRBD1 or TRBD2 (5 bases each). This CDR3 region has 15 residues. The V end was cut by 5 bases, the J end by 0 bases, with 14 bases between. Per the germline V gene, CDR1 is MGHRA and CDR2 is YSYEKL. Here the CDR3 reads CASSGTTGGSYEQYF. As DNA, the CDR3 is TGCGCCAGCAGCGGCACAACAGGAGGCTCCTACGAGCAGTACTTC.

The chain carries TRBV12-3 or TRBV12-4 and TRBJ1-1, with 12 bases fitting TRBD1. Losses at the gene ends were 3 bases for V and 7 bases for J; bases not matched to a gene: 3. The CDR3 spans 14 residues. In DNA, the CDR3 is TGTGCCAGCAGTTTCGGGACAGGGGGCCGTGAAGCTTTCTTT. Protein product: CASSFGTGGREAFF.

This clonotype has a handful of counts. The genes are TRBV12-3 or TRBV12-4 and TRBJ2-2; possibly TRBD1 or TRBD2 for D (6 bases each). Trimming cost V 2 bases and J 10 bases, with 14 bases left between them. The CDR3 has 14 amino acids. The CDR3 loop reads CASSLRGPVEELFF. DNA of the CDR3: TGTGCCAGCAGTTTACGGGGGCCAGTGGAGGAGCTGTTTTTT.